These 11 T cell receptor beta chains originate from one sample sequenced in a study of blood T cell repertoires in COVID-19 (dated by TCRdb to the early 2020s). The protocol used for the library was the immunoSEQ multiplex PCR assay. The table was pulled from immuneACCESS by TCRdb, which kept in-frame rearrangements only. Such tables lose some clones; where checked, under half of the loss comes from unresolved V genes, and the rest has no known cause. The sample records over 250,000 clones, 80% to 90% of which are singletons. Just under 9% of the sample lies in the top ten. Source material: PBMCs or T cells enriched from blood (not recorded which). The receptors derive from a woman aged 18 to 35 who had recovered from COVID-19.

The genes are TRBV3-1 (or the pseudogene TRBV3-2) and TRBJ1-5; the D is unclear. Per the germline V gene, CDR1 is LGHDT and CDR2 is YNNKEL (reference sequence). This CDR3 contains 13 residues. V lost 5 bases to trimming and J lost 4 bases, with 9 bases between them. The chain's CDR3 is CASSYGVNQPQHF. CDR3 nucleotide sequence: TGTGCCAGCAGCTACGGGGTTAATCAGCCCCAGCATTTT.

The chain combines TRBV11-2 with TRBJ1-1; D perhaps matches TRBD1 (5 bases). Germline CDR1 and CDR2: SGHAT and FQNNGV. Deletions cut 4 bases from V and 2 bases from J, with 17 bases between. The CDR3 runs 16 residues. CDR3 loop: CASSSQGTGPNTEAFF. CDR3 DNA sequence: TGTGCCAGCAGCTCCCAGGGTACAGGCCCCAACACTGAAGCTTTCTTT.

The chain links TRBV5-5 to TRBJ2-7; D gene ambiguous. V shed 3 bases and J shed 5 bases, with 9 bases lying between them. Germline CDR1 SGHKS, CDR2 YYEKEE (reference sequence). CDR3 length: 12 amino acids. The CDR3 spells CASSSEVDEQYF. The CDR3 region has the DNA TGTGCCAGCAGCTCTGAGGTAGACGAGCAGTACTTC.

The genes are TRBV2 and TRBJ2-1; TRBD1 is a possible D gene (5 bases). The CDR3 is made up of 15 amino acids. Germline loops: CDR1 SNHLY, CDR2 FYNNEI. Deletions cut 2 bases from V and 1 base from J, with 9 bases between. The CDR3 spells CASSEQGSSYNEQFF. CDR3 DNA: TGTGCCAGCAGTGAACAGGGATCTTCCTACAATGAGCAGTTCTTC.

Remarks on this clone: Other nucleotide sequences in the sample specify the same CDR3. V usage is TRBV5-1 and J usage is TRBJ2-1, with 9 bases matching TRBD2. V was clipped by 4 bases and J by 2 bases; unmatched bases: 4. In germline, CDR1 is SGHRS, CDR2 YFSETQ. This CDR3 has 15 residues. This CDR3 is CASSPTSGTYNEQFF. The CDR3 DNA reads TGCGCCAGCAGCCCGACTAGCGGAACCTACAATGAGCAGTTCTTC.

V gene TRBV7-6 combines with J gene TRBJ2-7, with 11 nucleotides matching TRBD2. V trimming: 5 bases; J trimming: 3 bases; junction bases outside the gene matches: 3. Germline V CDR1 and CDR2: SGHVS, FNYEAQ. This CDR3 has 14 residues. CDR3 amino acids: CASSPGTSGYEQYF. Here the CDR3 DNA reads TGTGCCAGCAGCCCAGGGACTAGCGGCTACGAGCAGTACTTC.

The rearrangement joins TRBV5-1 to TRBJ2-3, with D perhaps TRBD1 (5 bases). Germline CDR1 reads SGHRS; CDR2 reads YFSETQ. The CDR3 loop spans 15 amino acids. Trimming pared 4 bases from V and 6 bases from J, leaving 18 bases between. CDR3 bases: TGCGCCAGCAGCCCCCAGGGCCAGGCCCCGGATACGCAGTATTTT. It encodes CASSPQGQAPDTQYF.

The chain couples TRBV28 to TRBJ1-1, with TRBD1 as a possible D gene (6 bases). This CDR3 is 13 amino acids long. Germline V CDR1 and CDR2: MDHEN, SYDVKM. V was trimmed by 3 bases and J by 6 bases, leaving 11 bases between them. In nucleotides, the CDR3 is TGTGCCAGCAGTTTCGGACAGATATCTGAAGCTTTCTTT. This sequence encodes CASSFGQISEAFF.

The J gene is TRBJ1-2, the V gene TRBV2; D may be TRBD1 (6 bases). The germline V gene encodes CDR1 SNHLY and CDR2 FYNNEI. The ends were cut back, 5 bases at V and 7 bases at J, with 17 bases in the middle. This CDR3 comprises 14 residues. CDR3 protein: CASSPLTGRLGYTF. The CDR3 nucleotides are TGTGCCAGCAGTCCCCTGACAGGCCGCCTTGGCTACACCTTC. Filled out from reference TRBV2 and TRBJ1-2, the complete variable domain reads EPEVTQTPSHQVTQMGQEVILRCVPISNHLYFYWYRQILGQKVEFLVSFYNNEISEKSEIFDDQFSVERPDGSNFTLKIRSTKLEDSAMYFCASSPLTGRLGYTFGSGTRLTVV.

CDR3 in amino acids: CASSPLADSYNEQFF. The CDR3 nucleotides are TGTGCCAGCAGCCCCCTAGCTGACTCCTACAATGAGCAGTTCTTC. V gene TRBV7-2 combines with J gene TRBJ2-1; maybe TRBD2 (5 bases). The V gene lost 5 bases and the J gene lost 0 bases, with 11 bases spanning the gap. The CDR3 spans 15 residues. From germline, CDR1 is SGHTA and CDR2 FQGNSA.

The chain links TRBV3-1 (or the pseudogene TRBV3-2) to TRBJ2-5, with TRBD2 matching over 7 bases. This CDR3 spans 14 amino acids. V gave up 4 bases and J gave up 2 bases; unmatched junction bases: 4. Per the germline V gene, CDR1 is LGHDT and CDR2 is YNNKEL (reference sequence). CDR3 sequence: CASSRLAAQETQYF. For the CDR3, the DNA is TGTGCCAGCAGCCGGCTAGCGGCACAAGAGACCCAGTACTTC.